This is a list of T cell receptor beta chains from one sample in a study of early T cells in non-severe SARS-CoV-2 infection. TCRdb redid the calling of the 5' RACE reads with MiXCR, one entry per CDR3 protein. The repertoire holds approximately 65,000 distinct CDR3 sequences, with roughly an eighth as singletons. The sequenced material came from whole blood. These receptors were obtained from an adult who was a healthcare worker with PCR-confirmed SARS-CoV-2 infection or an uninfected control (not recorded which). CDR3s include the opening cysteine and the closing phenylalanine or tryptophan. The D gene is left open where the match is weak. Clone size is shown for a subset of rows, as once, few, many or a class of expanded clone.

D | J | V | size | DNA | CDR3
NA | TRBJ2-7 | TRBV2 | once | TGTGCCAGCAGGATGGACCAGGGCTACGAGCAGTACTTC | CASRMDQGYEQYF
NA | TRBJ1-5 | TRBV6-2/TRBV6-3 | few | TGTGCCAGCACGACTCAGGGATTCAATCAGCCCCAGCATTTT | CASTTQGFNQPQHF
NA | TRBJ2-1 | TRBV4-2 | few | TGTGCCAGCAGCCAAGATCTCCTCGGGAACAATGAGCAGTTCTTC | CASSQDLLGNNEQFF
TRBD1 | TRBJ1-6 | TRBV6-1 | few | TGTGCCAGCAGTGAAGGCGGGACAGGGGGAATTTCACCCCTCCACTTT | CASSEGGTGGISPLHF
NA | TRBJ2-5 | TRBV7-7 | NA | TGTGCCAGCAGCGTCAGGGTCTTCGGGGAGACCCAGTACTTC | CASSVRVFGETQYF
TRBD2 | TRBJ2-7 | TRBV29-1 | few | TGCAGCGCTACGAGGTTCGGGACTAGCGGGGGTTACGAGCAGTACTTC | CSATRFGTSGGYEQYF
TRBD2 | TRBJ2-7 | TRBV7-2 | few | TGTGCCAGCAGCTTAGGGCACTTGCGGGGGAACTACGAGCAGTACTTC | CASSLGHLRGNYEQYF
NA | TRBJ2-7 | TRBV5-1 | NA | TGCGCCAGCAGCTTGGTACAGGATAACTACGAGCAGTACTTC | CASSLVQDNYEQYF
NA | TRBJ1-1 | TRBV29-1 | NA | TGCAGCGTTGCGGGACAAGTCAACACTGAAGCTTTCTTT | CSVAGQVNTEAFF
NA | TRBJ1-6 | TRBV20-1 | NA | TGCAGTGCTAGATCCGGGTTATCCTATAATTCACCCCTCCACTTT | CSARSGLSYNSPLHF
TRBD1 | TRBJ1-6 | TRBV6-5 | NA | TGTGCCAGCAGTAAGAAGACAGGGATTAATTCACCCCTCCACTTT | CASSKKTGINSPLHF
TRBD2 | TRBJ2-3 | TRBV6-5 | NA | TGTGCCAGCAGTCCCCAGCGGGGGGAAACAGATACGCAGTATTTT | CASSPQRGETDTQYF
NA | TRBJ2-1 | TRBV12-3/TRBV12-4 | NA | TGTGCCAGCAAGGACACATACAATGAGCAGTTCTTC | CASKDTYNEQFF
NA | TRBJ1-5 | TRBV7-2 | few | TGTGCCAGCAGCTCCCATCGGGGGCGAAGGGGGAATCAGCCCCAGCATTTT | CASSSHRGRRGNQPQHF
TRBD1 | TRBJ2-1 | TRBV13 | few | TGTGCCAGCAGCTTGTCCATGACAGGGGGTAATGAGCAGTTCTTC | CASSLSMTGGNEQFF
TRBD1 | TRBJ2-1 | TRBV7-2 | NA | TGTGCCAGCAGCCGTGACAGGGGGCCTTACAATGAGCAGTTCTTC | CASSRDRGPYNEQFF
TRBD1 | TRBJ2-1 | TRBV11-3 | NA | TGTGCCAGCAGCCCCAGGACAGGGGGGACCTACAATGAGCAGTTCTTC | CASSPRTGGTYNEQFF
NA | TRBJ2-5 | TRBV5-1 | few | TGCGCCAGCAGCTTGGAGGCGGTTTTGGAGACCCAGTACTTC | CASSLEAVLETQYF
NA | TRBJ1-2 | TRBV7-9 | many | TGTGCCAGCAGCCCCACGTGGGCAGCGTATGGCTACACCTTC | CASSPTWAAYGYTF
TRBD2 | TRBJ2-3 | TRBV19 | NA | TGTGCCAGTAGTGCGGGCGGGGGGGCAACGGATACGCAGTATTTT | CASSAGGGATDTQYF
TRBD2 | TRBJ2-1 | TRBV29-1 | few | TGCAGCGTTGAGTCTAGCGGTCACAATGAGCAGTTCTTC | CSVESSGHNEQFF
TRBD1 | TRBJ1-1 | TRBV6-5 | many | TGTGCCACTGGGACAGGGGGTACTGAAGCTTTCTTT | CATGTGGTEAFF
NA | TRBJ2-1 | TRBV3-1 | many | TGTGCCAGCAGCCAAGATAGTGATGAGCAGTTCTTC | CASSQDSDEQFF
TRBD1 | TRBJ2-1 | TRBV20-1 | many | TGCAGTGCTAACCCCGCGCAACAGGGGGAGAATGAGCAGTTCTTC | CSANPAQQGENEQFF
NA | TRBJ1-5 | TRBV6-2/TRBV6-3 | few | TGTGCCAGCAGTTACTCGTCGCAGGGGTATCAGCCCCAGCATTTT | CASSYSSQGYQPQHF
TRBD1 | TRBJ2-4 | TRBV20-1 | many | TGCAGTGCTACCATTGGGACAGAAAACATTCAGTACTTC | CSATIGTENIQYF
NA | TRBJ1-5 | TRBV28 | few | TGTGCCAGCAGTGCAACCGGGACACACGTATCGGGCAATCAGCCCCAGCATTTT | CASSATGTHVSGNQPQHF
NA | TRBJ1-3 | TRBV28 | few | TGTGCCAGCAGTTTTAGTGGAGGAAACACCATATATTTT | CASSFSGGNTIYF
NA | TRBJ1-2 | TRBV29-1 | NA | TGCAGCGTTTTGCAAGCGGCAGTTTATGGCTACACCTTC | CSVLQAAVYGYTF
NA | TRBJ1-5 | TRBV2 | NA | TGTGCCAGCAGTGAAAGTCCGCTACCAAATCAGCCCCAGCATTTT | CASSESPLPNQPQHF
NA | TRBJ1-5 | TRBV19 | many | TGTGCCAGTAGTATAGGGGGGGATCAGCCCCAGCATTTT | CASSIGGDQPQHF
NA | TRBJ2-5 | TRBV7-8 | many | TGTGCCAGCAGCTTAACGGCTAGCAACAGGGAGACCCAGTACTTC | CASSLTASNRETQYF
NA | TRBJ1-1 | TRBV29-1 | many | TGCAGCGTGGAGAGGAGGTTAGAAGCTTTCTTT | CSVERRLEAFF
NA | TRBJ2-1 | TRBV2 | NA | TGTGCCAGCAGTGGCATGGGCTCCTACAATGAGCAGTTCTTC | CASSGMGSYNEQFF
NA | TRBJ1-2 | TRBV6-1 | few | TGTGCCAGCAGTGAAAGGAAGAACGGAGGCTACACCTTC | CASSERKNGGYTF
NA | TRBJ1-2 | TRBV3-1 | few | TGTGCCAGCAGCCCGCCTGACAGCCCCTATGGCTACACCTTC | CASSPPDSPYGYTF
NA | TRBJ2-5 | TRBV6-2/TRBV6-3 | NA | TGTGCCAGCAGTTATCGGCGGATAGAGACCCAGTACTTC | CASSYRRIETQYF
NA | TRBJ2-1 | TRBV6-2/TRBV6-3 | few | TGTGCCAGCAGTTACGGGCAGTACAATGAGCAGTTCTTC | CASSYGQYNEQFF
NA | TRBJ2-7 | TRBV28 | NA | TGTGCCAGCAGTTTATCAGCTCGAAGCTACGAGCAGTACTTC | CASSLSARSYEQYF
TRBD1 | TRBJ1-1 | TRBV7-2 | NA | TGTGCCAGCAGCTCTCAGCCGGGACAGAGATTTGAAGCTTTCTTT | CASSSQPGQRFEAFF
NA | TRBJ2-7 | TRBV20-1 | many | TGCAGTGCTAGAGTTCAGGCGAAACCCTACGAGCAGTACTTC | CSARVQAKPYEQYF